The 20 T cell receptor beta chains below were found in one sample sequenced in a study of OX40 agonist ivuxolimab in advanced cancers. TCRdb keeps only in-frame clones here, not all; method: immunoSEQ multiplex PCR. The sample gives some 48,000 clones, around 90% of which show up once; approximately 6.7% is in the top ten. This material consisted of CD4+ or CD8+ T cells sorted from blood, taken in a trial of the OX40 agonist ivuxolimab. The receptors here all came from an adult with an advanced solid tumor such as melanoma, head and neck, liver or kidney cancer.

The rearrangement joins TRBV14 to TRBJ2-1; 10 nucleotides agree with TRBD2. The germline gives CDR1 SGHDN, CDR2 FVKESK. CDR3 length equals 16 residues. The trim removed 1 base at V and 8 bases at J, leaving 8 bases unmatched. This chain's CDR3 is CASSQVSSGGADEQFF. The CDR3 nucleotides are TGTGCCAGCAGCCAAGTCTCGAGCGGGGGGGCGGATGAGCAGTTCTTC.

This chain joins TRBV29-1 and TRBJ1-1; no definite D call. Germline V gene data show CDR1 as SQVTM and CDR2 as ANQGSEA. The CDR3 has 11 amino acids. With 4 bases removed from V and 2 bases from J, the gap between germline ends came to 5 bases. The CDR3 nucleotides read TGCAGCGTTGCGGTCAACACTGAAGCTTTCTTT. Translated: CSVAVNTEAFF.

J is TRBJ1-2 and V is TRBV11-1; possible D gene TRBD1, 5 bases. The CDR3 runs to 14 residues. Germline CDR1 and CDR2: SGHAT and FQDESV (reference sequence). Trimming cost V 4 bases and J 7 bases, with 16 bases left between them. This CDR3 reads CASSYGEGFVGYTF. In DNA form, the CDR3 reads TGTGCCAGCAGCTATGGGGAGGGGTTCGTTGGCTACACCTTC.

The chain employs TRBV27 and TRBJ1-2, with D tentatively TRBD1 (5 bases). Germline CDR1 MNHEY, CDR2 SMNVEV (reference sequence). This CDR3 is 16 amino acids long. With 6 bases removed from V and 0 bases from J, the gap between germline ends came to 17 bases. The CDR3 region has the DNA TGTGCCAGCAGACGGGACTCGGGGGGAGCTAACTATGGCTACACCTTC. It codes for CASRRDSGGANYGYTF.

This chain connects TRBV6-1 to TRBJ2-7; no firm D call. The germline V gene has CDR1 MNHNS and CDR2 SASEGT. The CDR3 covers 8 residues. The CDR3 coding sequence is TGTGCTACCGGCAGGCAGTACTTC. Translation: CATGRQYF.

The chain couples TRBV7-9 to TRBJ2-7; the D is unclear. V gave up 1 base and J gave up 4 bases, with 14 bases separating them. From germline, CDR1 is SEHNR and CDR2 FQNEAQ (reference sequence). The CDR3 loop spans 15 amino acids. CDR3 nucleotides: TGTGCCAGCAGCTTAGTTGCCCCAGGTGGGTACGAGCAGTACTTC. This encodes CASSLVAPGGYEQYF.

The chain combines TRBV5-1 with TRBJ1-5, with TRBD1 matching over 8 bases. Germline lookup yields CDR1 SGHRS and CDR2 YFSETQ. The CDR3 is 14 amino acids. Losses at the gene ends were 3 bases for V and 4 bases for J; bases not matched to a gene: 3. Here the CDR3 reads CASSSGQDNQPQHF. The CDR3 bases are TGCGCCAGCAGCTCGGGACAGGATAATCAGCCCCAGCATTTT.

The sample holds a few counts of this clone. The chain links TRBV11-2 to TRBJ1-6; D is ambiguous. The length of the CDR3 is 15 residues. V lost 3 bases to trimming and J lost 5 bases, with 11 bases between them. Germline V lookup: CDR1 SGHAT, CDR2 FQNNGV. The CDR3 loop is CASSFLSLDNSPLHF. DNA of the CDR3: TGTGCCAGCAGCTTCTTGAGTCTGGATAATTCACCCCTCCACTTT.

V usage is TRBV6-6 and J usage is TRBJ1-1; D call uncertain. The germline V gene encodes CDR1 MNHNY and CDR2 SVGAGI (reference sequence). The CDR3 spans 11 residues. V lost 8 bases and J lost 0, with 4 bases in between. CDR3 sequence: CASVMNTEAFF. The DNA for the CDR3 is TGTGCCAGCGTGATGAACACTGAAGCTTTCTTT.

The rearrangement links TRBV25-1 to TRBJ2-7, with 8 nucleotides matching TRBD2. The V and J ends lost 2 bases and 3 bases, in that order; junction bases with no gene match: 6. The V gene's germline CDR1 is MGHDK and CDR2 SYGVNS. This CDR3 is 15 amino acids long. CDR3 in DNA: TGTGCCAGCAGTGAACGGGAGGGACCAAACTACGAGCAGTACTTC. Translation gives CASSEREGPNYEQYF.

This clone is a singleton in its sample. The CDR3 loop reads CASSFEQANSPLHF. In nucleotides, the CDR3 is TGTGCCAGCAGCTTCGAACAGGCTAATTCACCCCTCCACTTT. The chain couples TRBV7-9 to TRBJ1-6; a possible D gene is TRBD1 (5 bases). The CDR3 loop spans 14 amino acids. V gave up 3 bases and J gave up 6 bases, with 9 bases separating them. CDR1 SEHNR and CDR2 FQNEAQ come from the germline V gene (reference sequence).

The rearrangement links TRBV6-5 to TRBJ1-6; 11 nucleotides agree with TRBD1. CDR1 is MNHEY, CDR2 SVGAGI, per germline. The length of the CDR3 is 15 residues. The ends lost 8 bases at V and 7 bases at J; junction bases unmatched: 7. Here the CDR3 reads CASRLGQGANSPLHF. DNA of the CDR3: TGTGCCAGCCGCCTCGGACAGGGGGCGAATTCACCCCTCCACTTT.

The chain links TRBV25-1 to TRBJ2-5, with TRBD1 identical over 9 bases. V dropped 2 bases and J dropped 2; count of bases not matched to a gene: 3. The CDR3 has 15 amino acids. Germline lookup yields CDR1 MGHDK and CDR2 SYGVNS. The CDR3: CASSELDRGQETQYF. The CDR3 DNA reads TGTGCCAGCAGTGAACTGGACAGGGGACAAGAGACCCAGTACTTC. The full variable domain, its missing parts supplied by reference TRBV25-1 and TRBJ2-5, is EADIYQTPRYLVIGTGKKITLECSQTMGHDKMYWYQQDPGMELHLIHYSYGVNSTEKGDLSSESTVSRIRTEHFPLTLESARPSHTSQYLCASSELDRGQETQYFGPGTRLLVL.

The chain employs TRBV2 and TRBJ2-1, with TRBD2 matching over 13 bases. The ends lost 8 bases at V and 8 bases at J; junction bases unmatched: 6. The CDR3 loop spans 14 amino acids. Germline V CDR1 and CDR2: SNHLY, FYNNEI. CDR3 region: CASLTSGGPDEQFF. CDR3 in DNA: TGTGCCAGCCTGACTAGCGGGGGGCCAGATGAGCAGTTCTTC.

The J gene is TRBJ1-4, the V gene TRBV28; a weak D match, TRBD1 (6 bases). The germline CDR1 and CDR2 sequences are MDHEN and SYDVKM. Trimming took 5 bases from V and 8 from J, leaving 21 bases between them. CDR3 size: 16 residues. The chain's CDR3 is CASSPLRAGVEEKLFF. CDR3 sequence (DNA): TGTGCCAGCAGTCCCCTCCGGGCAGGGGTTGAAGAAAAACTGTTTTTT.

The rearrangement links TRBV28 to TRBJ1-1; 7 nucleotides agree with TRBD1. Trimming removed 6 bases from V and 6 bases from J; junction bases left unmatched: 13. Germline loops: CDR1 MDHEN, CDR2 SYDVKM. This CDR3 spans 15 amino acids. The CDR3 DNA sequence: TGTGCCAGCAGCCGTGACAGGGTGGTCGTGCCTGAAGCTTTCTTT. Protein product: CASSRDRVVVPEAFF.

J is TRBJ2-5 and V is TRBV29-1, with TRBD2 identical over 9 bases. The CDR3 length is 14 residues. With V trimmed by 4 bases and J by 9 bases, 12 bases remained unmatched. CDR1 is SQVTM, CDR2 ANQGSEA, per germline. The CDR3 sequence is CSVGVPSGVLAQYF. CDR3 sequence (DNA): TGCAGCGTTGGGGTACCTAGCGGGGTACTCGCCCAGTACTTC. The full variable domain, with the rest looked up from reference TRBV29-1 and TRBJ2-5, is SAVISQKPSRDICQRGTSLTIQCQVDSQVTMMFWYRQQPGQSLTLIATANQGSEATYESGFVIDKFPISRPNLTFSTLTVSNMSPEDSSIYLCSVGVPSGVLAQYFGPGTRLLVL.

V and J are TRBV27 and TRBJ2-2, with D perhaps matching TRBD1 (5 bases). Germline V gene lookup returns CDR1 MNHEY and CDR2 SMNVEV (reference sequence). The germline V and J ends were trimmed by 3 bases and 2 bases, with 10 bases remaining between them. CDR3 size: 15 residues. The CDR3 DNA reads TGTGCCAGCAGTTTTAGGCAGGGCAACACCGGGGAGCTGTTTTTT. This codes for CASSFRQGNTGELFF.

This clone has a single count. This chain joins TRBV27 and TRBJ1-1, with TRBD1 as a possible D gene (6 bases). Trimming took off 7 bases at V and 1 base at J, with 19 bases between the two ends. There are 16 residues in the CDR3. Germline assignment: CDR1 MNHEY and CDR2 SMNVEV (reference sequence). The DNA of the CDR3 is TGTGCCAGCATCCAAAGGGGGAAGGGAACGAACACTGAAGCTTTCTTT. Its protein product is CASIQRGKGTNTEAFF.

V is TRBV5-8 and J is TRBJ2-7; possibly TRBD1 for D (5 bases). The V end was cut by 0 bases, the J end by 1 base, with 5 bases between. The CDR3 loop spans 13 amino acids. The germline CDR1 and CDR2 sequences are SGHTS and YDEGEE. The CDR3 region is CASSLGQSYEQYV. The CDR3 nucleotides are TGTGCCAGCAGCTTGGGACAGTCCTACGAGCAGTACGTC.